Below are 21 T cell receptor beta chains sequenced from a single sample in a study of shared clonotypes between healthy human individuals. Method: immunoSEQ multiplex PCR; TCRdb's copy keeps in-frame clones and lacks some. Of 450,000 to 600,000 clones listed, 70% to 80% are singletons. The sequencing input was PBMCs. The receptors derive from a woman aged 40 to 50 in good health. Some clones in this sample may be carry-over from other donors' samples.

The chain joins TRBV7-2 to TRBJ1-3, with a tentative D call TRBD1 (6 bases). Germline V gene data show CDR1 as SGHTA and CDR2 as FQGNSA. The CDR3 consists of 16 residues. Between the trimmed V and J ends, which lost 0 bases and 4 bases, there was a span of 13 bases. The CDR3 here is CASSLAGQPGGNTIYF. The CDR3 DNA is TGTGCCAGCAGCTTAGCCGGACAGCCTGGGGGAAACACCATATATTTT.

As concerns this clone: Relative to the germline gene, one junction end is altered; a read error may explain this. Other DNA sequences from this sample encode an identical CDR3 as well. The V and J genes are TRBV7-2 and TRBJ1-4, with D possibly TRBD1 on 6 matching bases. The CDR3 extends over 15 amino acids. Germline loops: CDR1 SGHTA, CDR2 FQGNSA. CDR3 nucleotides: TGTGCCAGCAGCTCAGGGGAGGAAACTAATGAGAAACTGTTTTTT. The encoded protein is CASSSGEETNEKLFF.

The chain uses TRBV6-5 and TRBJ2-1; D unresolved. Per the germline V gene, CDR1 is MNHEY and CDR2 is SVGAGI. Trimming shortened V by 2 bases and J by 2 bases, and 4 bases separated the two germline ends. This CDR3 is built from 13 residues. In nucleotides, the CDR3 is TGTGCCAGCAGTTACAGCCCCTACAATGAGCAGTTCTTC. It specifies CASSYSPYNEQFF.

This clone was observed a handful of times. The chain uses TRBV7-7 and TRBJ2-1; 10 nucleotides align to TRBD2. The CDR3 runs 13 residues. Germline values: CDR1 SSHAT, CDR2 FNYEAQ (reference sequence). After removal of 5 bases from V and 9 bases from J, the junction contained 4 bases not matched to a gene. The CDR3 DNA is TGTGCCAGCAGCGCCCGACTAGCGGGTGAGCAGTTCTTC. This encodes CASSARLAGEQFF.

Only a few counts were recorded for this clone. The rearrangement uses TRBV7-9 and TRBJ1-3; D perhaps matches TRBD1 (6 bases). Trimming removed 1 base at V and 3 bases at J, with 16 bases between. This CDR3 is built from 17 residues. CDR1 SEHNR and CDR2 FQNEAQ come from the germline V gene (reference sequence). This chain's CDR3 is CASSLGPLTGGGNTIYF. CDR3 nucleotide sequence: TGTGCCAGCAGCTTAGGCCCTCTGACAGGAGGTGGAAACACCATATATTTT.

Here the CDR3 reads CASSLGWRRRDGDTQYF. CDR3 DNA sequence: TGTGCCAGCAGCTTGGGGTGGAGGCGCCGCGATGGAGATACGCAGTATTTT. The V and J genes are TRBV5-6 and TRBJ2-3; D may be TRBD2 (5 bases). There are 17 residues in the CDR3. Germline CDR1 SGHDT, CDR2 YYEEEE. V gave up 0 bases and J gave up 5 bases, with 19 bases separating them.

The genes are TRBV5-1 and TRBJ2-7; D not resolved. In germline, CDR1 is SGHRS, CDR2 YFSETQ. V lost 2 bases and J 0 bases, leaving 15 bases between the germline ends. CDR3 length: 16 amino acids. CDR3: CASSFPSTTSSYEQYF. The CDR3, as DNA: TGCGCCAGCAGCTTCCCCTCTACCACCAGCTCCTACGAGCAGTACTTC.

There are many counts of this clone. The chain uses TRBV15 and TRBJ2-7; 11 bases map to TRBD2. CDR1 is LNHNV and CDR2 is YYDKDF in the germline V gene (reference sequence). The ends lost 0 bases at V and 6 bases at J; junction bases unmatched: 4. This CDR3 has 15 residues. CDR3 nucleotides: TGTGCCACCAGCAGAGATGTCCTAGCGGGAGGCGAGCAGTACTTC. Its translation: CATSRDVLAGGEQYF.

A remark on this clone: A much larger clone differs by one base, so this may be a read error. J is TRBJ2-3 and V is TRBV5-5; D uncertain. The CDR3 has 11 residues. V gave up 2 bases and J gave up 6 bases, with 4 bases separating them. Germline-derived CDR1 and CDR2 are SGHKS and YYEKEE (reference sequence). The CDR3 sequence: CASSFEDTQYF. The CDR3 coding sequence is TGTGCCAGCAGCTTCGAGGATACGCAGTATTTT.

The chain uses TRBV19 and TRBJ1-2; no clear D. The CDR3 is made up of 15 amino acids. V was shortened by 5 bases and J by 4 bases, with 17 bases between the two germline ends. Germline CDR1 reads LNHDA; CDR2 reads SQIVND (reference sequence). CDR3 nucleotide sequence: TGTGCCAGTAGTCCCGAAATGGACGGTCTCTATGGCTACACCTTC. It yields the protein CASSPEMDGLYGYTF.

The genes are TRBV5-1 and TRBJ2-3, with a possible D match to TRBD2 (5 bases). Trimming took 7 bases from V and 3 from J, leaving 15 bases between them. Germline V gives CDR1 SGHRS, CDR2 YFSETQ. The CDR3 totals 14 residues. CDR3 in DNA: TGCGCCAGCCGACCCGGGGAGCGGACAGATACGCAGTATTTT. This encodes CASRPGERTDTQYF.

This chain links TRBV18 with TRBJ2-7; either TRBD1 or TRBD2 may supply D (5 bases each). Germline CDR1 and CDR2: KGHSH and LQKENI. The V gene lost 3 bases and the J gene lost 2 bases, with 11 bases spanning the gap. This CDR3 has 14 amino acids. In DNA form, the CDR3 reads TGTGCCAGCTCACCGTCCGGGGACGCCTACGAGCAGTACTTC. As protein: CASSPSGDAYEQYF.

This clone was seen only a few times. CDR3 sequence reads: CSVGPKAGQYEQYF. CDR3 nucleotide sequence: TGCAGCGTTGGACCCAAAGCGGGTCAATACGAGCAGTACTTC. J is TRBJ2-7 and V is TRBV29-1; possibly TRBD2 for D (6 bases). Germline V lookup: CDR1 SQVTM, CDR2 ANQGSEA. The CDR3 length is 14 residues. The germline V and J ends were trimmed by 4 bases and 4 bases, with 17 bases remaining between them.

The chain employs TRBV5-1 and TRBJ1-1, with 7 bases that match TRBD1. J lost 6 bases, V lost 4 bases, and 6 bases had no gene match. The germline V gene has CDR1 SGHRS and CDR2 YFSETQ. This CDR3 spans 13 amino acids. The CDR3 reads CASSTTGDAEAFF. For the CDR3, the DNA is TGCGCCAGCAGCACCACAGGGGACGCTGAAGCTTTCTTT.

The sample holds a few counts of this clone. The rearrangement links TRBV6-6 to TRBJ2-7; D unclear. Germline lookup yields CDR1 MNHNY and CDR2 SVGAGI (reference sequence). The CDR3 has 15 amino acids. Trimming pared 0 bases from V and 12 bases from J, leaving 21 bases between. CDR3 sequence reads: CASSYSMDSPENLYF. CDR3 DNA: TGTGCCAGCAGTTACTCGATGGATTCTCCCGAAAACTTGTACTTC.

The rearrangement uses TRBV7-9 and TRBJ1-2; D gene unclear. CDR1 SEHNR and CDR2 FQNEAQ come from the germline V gene (reference sequence). The CDR3 is 12 amino acids. Trimming stripped 2 bases from V and 8 bases from J, with 9 bases between. CDR3 DNA: TGTGCCAGCAGCTTATTTGGAGGAGGCTACACCTTC. It specifies CASSLFGGGYTF.

V is TRBV4-3 and J is TRBJ1-2, with D tentatively TRBD1 (5 bases). V shed 4 bases and J shed 6 bases, with 21 bases lying between them. CDR1 is LGHNA, CDR2 YSLEER, per germline. The CDR3 length is 16 residues. The CDR3 DNA follows: TGCGCCAGCAGCCCCAGACTAAAGGGGTATGGAGATGGCTACACCTTC. Translating it yields CASSPRLKGYGDGYTF.

This chain joins TRBV27 and TRBJ2-7; the D gene is possibly TRBD1 (6 bases). Germline CDR1 reads MNHEY; CDR2 reads SMNVEV (reference sequence). This CDR3 is 14 amino acids long. Trimming took 10 bases from V and 0 from J, leaving 16 bases between them. The DNA for the CDR3 is TGTGCCAAGCCGCTAAGACAGGACTCCTACGAGCAGTACTTC. Amino acid sequence: CAKPLRQDSYEQYF.

The chain uses TRBV19 and TRBJ2-3, with D unclear. This CDR3 has 14 amino acids. V lost 3 bases and J 0 bases, leaving 7 bases between the germline ends. CDR1 is LNHDA and CDR2 is SQIVND in the germline V gene (reference sequence). The CDR3 region has the DNA TGTGCCAGTAGTATTGCCTCTAGCACAGATACGCAGTATTTT. As protein: CASSIASSTDTQYF.

This chain uses TRBV18 with TRBJ1-4, with TRBD1 identical over 11 bases. In germline, CDR1 is KGHSH, CDR2 LQKENI. The CDR3 is 15 amino acids. V lost 3 bases to trimming and J lost 5 bases; unmatched junction nucleotides: 2. The CDR3 DNA reads TGTGCCAGCTCACCTCGGACAGGGGGCAATGAAAAACTGTTTTTT. Encoded protein: CASSPRTGGNEKLFF.

V gene TRBV29-1 combines with J gene TRBJ2-2; no clear D. The length of the CDR3 is 14 residues. Trimming took off 4 bases at V and 2 bases at J, with 11 bases between the two ends. Germline CDR1 reads SQVTM; CDR2 reads ANQGSEA. This CDR3 is CSVVTGFNTGELFF. Here the CDR3 DNA reads TGCAGCGTTGTGACGGGTTTCAACACCGGGGAGCTGTTTTTT.